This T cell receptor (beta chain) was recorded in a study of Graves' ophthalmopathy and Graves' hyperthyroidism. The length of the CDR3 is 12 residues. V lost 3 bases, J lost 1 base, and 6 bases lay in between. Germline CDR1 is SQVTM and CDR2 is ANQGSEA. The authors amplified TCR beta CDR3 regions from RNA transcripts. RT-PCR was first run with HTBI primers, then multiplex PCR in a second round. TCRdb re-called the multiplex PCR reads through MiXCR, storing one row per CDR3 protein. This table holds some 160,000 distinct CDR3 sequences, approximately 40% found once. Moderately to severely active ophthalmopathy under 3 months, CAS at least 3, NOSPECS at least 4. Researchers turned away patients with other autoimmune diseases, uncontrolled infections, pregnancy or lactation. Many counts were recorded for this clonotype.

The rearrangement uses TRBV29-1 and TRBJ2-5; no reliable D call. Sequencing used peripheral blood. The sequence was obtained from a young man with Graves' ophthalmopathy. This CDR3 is CSVDLAQETQYF. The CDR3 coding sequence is TGCAGCGTTGATCTCGCCCAAGAGACCCAGTACTTC.